This TCR beta chain was captured by sequencing in a study of cytomegalovirus exposure and HLA in healthy donors. Study-wide context: In a later analysis, the roughly 130 validation repertoires were reported to have used the same platform as the roughly 610 first-cohort repertoires. The study's findings and limits: Among TCR sequences, most were rare, though some public TCRs appeared in many donors. High specificity and sensitivity for cytomegalovirus status were reported for the classifier. The authors listed 150 to 200 TCR beta chains as cytomegalovirus-associated.

This clone was observed a single time. Its matching antigen is unknown. Only in-frame clones appear in the TCRdb table, and some are missing; sequencing was by immunoSEQ multiplex PCR. The repertoire has about 73,000 clones, around 90% of them found once; the top ten carry less than 5%. V was pared by 4 bases and J by 8 bases, with 10 bases of the junction left unmatched. The germline gives CDR1 LGHNA, CDR2 YSLEER. This CDR3 spans 15 amino acids. Sequenced input: PBMCs. The J gene is TRBJ1-4, the V gene TRBV4-3; TRBD1 aligns across 7 bases. The sequence derives from a woman aged 18-30 years in good health and CMV-seropositive. The CDR3 DNA is TGCGCCAGCAGCCGAGACCGGGACAGAGGAGAAAAACTGTTTTTT. Protein sequence: CASSRDRDRGEKLFF.